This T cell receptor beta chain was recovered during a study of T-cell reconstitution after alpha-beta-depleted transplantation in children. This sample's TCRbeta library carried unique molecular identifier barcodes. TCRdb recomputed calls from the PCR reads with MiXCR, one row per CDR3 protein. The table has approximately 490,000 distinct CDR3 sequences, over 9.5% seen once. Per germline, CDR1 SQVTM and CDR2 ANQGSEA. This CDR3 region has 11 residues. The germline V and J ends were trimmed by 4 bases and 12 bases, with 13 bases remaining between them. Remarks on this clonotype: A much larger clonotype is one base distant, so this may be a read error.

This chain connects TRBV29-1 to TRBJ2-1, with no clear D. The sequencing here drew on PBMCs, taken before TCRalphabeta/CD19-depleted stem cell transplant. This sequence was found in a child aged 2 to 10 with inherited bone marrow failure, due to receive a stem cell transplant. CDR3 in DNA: TGCAGCGTTGCAGAGCACAGTGGGCAGTTCTTC. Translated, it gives CSVAEHSGQFF.